A selection of T cell receptor beta chains follows, all from one sample in a study of cytomegalovirus exposure and HLA in healthy donors. Profiled with immunoSEQ multiplex PCR; TCRdb holds only in-frame clones, not every one. Of some 130,000 clones listed, around three quarters are singletons. Sequenced: PBMCs. The receptors were gathered from a man in his forties or fifties in good health and CMV-seropositive. CDR3s include the opening cysteine and the closing phenylalanine or tryptophan. Each record gives: D gene, clone size, J gene, V gene, CDR3 DNA, CDR3 protein. A D gene is named only where the DNA matches it firmly. Not all rows give a size; the values are once, few, many and, for expanded clones, a class.

TRBD2,few,TRBJ2-5,TRBV7-7,TGTGCTAGCAGCTTAGGACTAGCGGAAGAGACCCAGTACTTC,CASSLGLAEETQYF
TRBD1,NA,TRBJ1-2,TRBV28,TGTGCCAGCGGGGTTCGACAGGGGTATGGCTACACCTTC,CASGVRQGYGYTF
NA,NA,TRBJ1-3,TRBV30,TGTGCCTGGATGGCAGGGTCTGGAAACACCATATATTTT,CAWMAGSGNTIYF
TRBD1,few,TRBJ1-6,TRBV10-3,TGTGCCATCAGCGGGGGGACAGGCGGTTCACCCCTCCACTTT,CAISGGTGGSPLHF
TRBD1,NA,TRBJ2-5,TRBV5-1,TGCGCCAGCAGCTTGCCAGGGGGAGAGACCCAGTACTTC,CASSLPGGETQYF
NA,NA,TRBJ2-3,TRBV7-9,TGTTCCAGCAGCTTGGCGGGACCGAGCACAGATACGCAGTATTTT,CSSSLAGPSTDTQYF
NA,few,TRBJ2-5,TRBV5-1,TGCGCCAGCAGCTTGGACAGAATGTCCGAGACCCAGTACTTC,CASSLDRMSETQYF
TRBD1,few,TRBJ1-5,TRBV6-1,TGTGCCAGCAGGGGTGGGACAGGGAAGGATCAGCCCCAGCATTTT,CASRGGTGKDQPQHF
NA,NA,TRBJ1-1,TRBV7-6,TGTGCCAGCAGCTTAGCCCAGGCAGCCTCGAACACTGAAGCTTTCTTT,CASSLAQAASNTEAFF
TRBD1,NA,TRBJ2-7,TRBV7-6,TGTGCCAGCAGCTCCCCAACGCACCGGGACAGGGGGCTCTACGAGCAGTACTTC,CASSSPTHRDRGLYEQYF
TRBD1,NA,TRBJ1-6,TRBV25-1,TGTGCCAGCCAAAGACAGGGAGAGAATTCACCCCTCCACTTT,CASQRQGENSPLHF
TRBD2,NA,TRBJ2-3,TRBV5-1,TGCGCCAGCAGCTTGTTCGGGAGGTCCGATACGCAGTATTTT,CASSLFGRSDTQYF
TRBD2,NA,TRBJ2-7,TRBV28,TGTGCCAGCAGCCTCGGAGGAAGCGGGAGTGGATACGAGCAGTACTTC,CASSLGGSGSGYEQYF
TRBD1,NA,TRBJ1-1,TRBV18,TGTGCCAGCTTCATGGGACAGGGGGCTAGAGCTTTCTTT,CASFMGQGARAFF
NA,NA,TRBJ2-7,TRBV6-1,TGTGCCAGCTCGGACCGAGGGTACGAGCAGTACTTC,CASSDRGYEQYF
TRBD1,NA,TRBJ1-2,TRBV6-7,TGTGCCAGGGGGGGGACAGGGGGCTTCAGGGTCTATGGCTACACCTTC,CARGGTGGFRVYGYTF
TRBD2,NA,TRBJ2-7,TRBV5-3,TGTGCCAGAAGCGCGGGACTAGCGGGAGGATTCGGCTCCTACGAGCAGTACTTC,CARSAGLAGGFGSYEQYF
TRBD2,NA,TRBJ2-7,TRBV4-2,TGTGCCAGCAGCCATGGACTAGCGGGCTACGAGCAGTACTTC,CASSHGLAGYEQYF
NA,few,TRBJ2-1,TRBV28,TGTGCCAGCATTCTGCTAGATGAGCAGTTCTTC,CASILLDEQFF
TRBD2,NA,TRBJ2-7,TRBV4-1,TGCGCCAGCAGCTTGACTAGCGCTTACGAGCAGTACTTC,CASSLTSAYEQYF
TRBD2,NA,TRBJ2-3,TRBV27,TGTGCCAGCAGCCGTAGCGGGAGAGGCACAGATACGCAGTATTTT,CASSRSGRGTDTQYF
NA,NA,TRBJ2-1,TRBV7-7,TGTGCTAGCAGCTTAGGGAGAGGGCGGGACGTCGAGCAGTTCTTC,CASSLGRGRDVEQFF
NA,NA,TRBJ1-2,TRBV11-1,TGTGCCAGCAGCTTATCAGGGGCGGGCGGCTACACCTTC,CASSLSGAGGYTF
TRBD2,NA,TRBJ2-1,TRBV11-3,TGTGCCAGCAGCTCGGGTAGCGGGAGTACTTACAATGAGCAGTTCTTC,CASSSGSGSTYNEQFF
TRBD2,NA,TRBJ2-3,TRBV29-1,TGCAGCGTTGAAGATGTATTAGCGGGGAGATTGGATACGCAGTATTTT,CSVEDVLAGRLDTQYF
NA,once,TRBJ2-2,TRBV2,TGTGCCAGCAGTGGTGACTACAACACCGGGGAGCTGTTTTTT,CASSGDYNTGELFF
NA,NA,TRBJ2-7,TRBV5-1,TGCGCCAGCAACCCCAGGACTACCTCGGACGAGCAGTACTTC,CASNPRTTSDEQYF
TRBD2,NA,TRBJ2-3,TRBV5-4,TGTGCCAGCAGGAGGGCTAGCGGGAGCACAGATACGCAGTATTTT,CASRRASGSTDTQYF
NA,once,TRBJ1-1,TRBV9,TGTGCCAGCAGCGTCCATGGGGAGAGGGCTGAAGCTTTCTTT,CASSVHGERAEAFF
NA,NA,TRBJ2-7,TRBV6-6,TGTGCCAGCACCGCAGAGAGCCTAGCCCACGAGCAGTACTTC,CASTAESLAHEQYF
NA,NA,TRBJ2-1,TRBV30,TGTGCCTGGAGACCGTTCCTGGGGCAGGGACTCTTTAGTGGGCAGTTCTTC,CAWRPFLGQGLFSGQFF
NA,NA,TRBJ1-3,TRBV28,TGTGCCACCTCGGGGAGGCAGGAAGGACAAAATACCATATATTTT,CATSGRQEGQNTIYF
TRBD2,NA,TRBJ2-3,TRBV6-4,TGTGCCAGCAGTGAGCGGGAGGGCCCAGATACGCAGTATTTT,CASSEREGPDTQYF
TRBD1,few,TRBJ1-5,TRBV7-9,TGTGCCAGCAGCTTAGGACAGGGGGCGAATCAGCCCCAGCATTTT,CASSLGQGANQPQHF
TRBD2,NA,TRBJ2-1,TRBV5-4,TGTGCCAGCAGCTTGCCGACTAGCGGGTTCTCCTACAATGAGCAGTTCTTC,CASSLPTSGFSYNEQFF
NA,NA,TRBJ2-5,TRBV5-5,TGTGCCAGCAGCCCGCGCGGGGCCTCCCAAGAGACCCAGTACTTC,CASSPRGASQETQYF
NA,NA,TRBJ1-5,TRBV28,TGTGCCACCATGGGGGGGGCCAATCAGCCCCAGCATTTT,CATMGGANQPQHF
NA,NA,TRBJ1-1,TRBV6-5,TGTGCCAGCAGTTACTCCAGGACACTAATGAACACTGAAGCTTTCTTT,CASSYSRTLMNTEAFF
TRBD1,NA,TRBJ1-6,TRBV10-3,TGCGCCATCAGTGTTCGCAGGGGGGATTCACCCCTCCACTTT,CAISVRRGDSPLHF
NA,NA,TRBJ1-1,TRBV2,TGTGCCAGCAGGACAGACTTTAACACTGAAGCTTTCTTT,CASRTDFNTEAFF
NA,NA,TRBJ1-1,TRBV7-3,TGTGCCAGCAGCTTATTACCAGGGGACACTGAAGCTTTCTTT,CASSLLPGDTEAFF
TRBD1,NA,TRBJ1-1,TRBV18,TGTGCCAGCTCGATGGGACAGGGCAACACTGAAGCTTTCTTT,CASSMGQGNTEAFF
TRBD1,NA,TRBJ2-7,TRBV5-4,TGTGCCAGCAGCTTGGGGGGCCGGGACAGTTCCTACGAGCAGTACTTC,CASSLGGRDSSYEQYF
NA,NA,TRBJ2-3,TRBV28,TGTGCCAGCAGTAACCCAAGACTGGCACGCGATACGCAGTATTTT,CASSNPRLARDTQYF
NA,NA,TRBJ1-1,TRBV9,TGTGCCTCTGGGGGGGTTTCTATGAACACTGAAGCTTTCTTT,CASGGVSMNTEAFF